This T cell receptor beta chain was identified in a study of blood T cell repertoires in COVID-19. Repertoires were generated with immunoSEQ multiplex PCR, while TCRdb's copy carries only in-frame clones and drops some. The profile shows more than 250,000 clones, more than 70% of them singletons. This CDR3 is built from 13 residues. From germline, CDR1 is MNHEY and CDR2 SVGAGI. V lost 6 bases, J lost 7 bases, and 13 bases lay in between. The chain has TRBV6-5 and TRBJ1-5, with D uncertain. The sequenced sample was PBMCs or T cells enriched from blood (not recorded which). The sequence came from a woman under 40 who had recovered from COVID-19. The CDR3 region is CASRPQEGQPQHF. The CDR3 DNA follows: TGTGCCAGCAGACCCCAGGAGGGACAGCCCCAGCATTTT.